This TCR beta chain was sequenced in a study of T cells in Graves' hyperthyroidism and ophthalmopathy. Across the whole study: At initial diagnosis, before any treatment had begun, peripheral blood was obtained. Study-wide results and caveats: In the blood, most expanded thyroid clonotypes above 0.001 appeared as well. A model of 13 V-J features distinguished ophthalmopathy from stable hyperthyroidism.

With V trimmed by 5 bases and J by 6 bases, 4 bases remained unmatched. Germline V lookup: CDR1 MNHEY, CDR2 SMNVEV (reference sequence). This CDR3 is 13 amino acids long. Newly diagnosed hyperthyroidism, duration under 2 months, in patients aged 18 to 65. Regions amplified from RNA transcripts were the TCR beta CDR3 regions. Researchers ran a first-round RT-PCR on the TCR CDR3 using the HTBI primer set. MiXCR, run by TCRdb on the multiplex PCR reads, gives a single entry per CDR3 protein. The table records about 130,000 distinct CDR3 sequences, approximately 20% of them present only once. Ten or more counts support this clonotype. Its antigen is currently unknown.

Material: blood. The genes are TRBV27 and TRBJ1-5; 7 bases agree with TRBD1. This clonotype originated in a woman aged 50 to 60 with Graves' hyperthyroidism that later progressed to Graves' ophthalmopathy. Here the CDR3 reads CASSKQGPQPQHF. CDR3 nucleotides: TGTGCCAGCAGTAAACAGGGGCCTCAGCCCCAGCATTTT.